This TCR beta chain derives from a study of blood T cell repertoires in COVID-19. Overall study context: From the United States, Italy and Spain came samples of acute and convalescent COVID-19. PBMCs, B-cell-depleted T cells, or T cells provided the cDNA or gDNA that made up the material.

Original analysis: Reference gene primer amplification in the assay estimated nucleated cell counts. Assay used: immunoSEQ multiplex PCR; TCRdb lists only in-frame clones, some missing. V and J calls and clone size follow that table, whereas D and trimming were derived from the DNA. This table holds around 200,000 clones, over 70% found once. This clone was seen a single time. From germline, CDR1 is SGHAT and CDR2 FQNNGV. The CDR3 loop spans 15 amino acids. V shed 3 bases, J shed 5 bases, and the junction held 8 bases outside the gene matches. This chain connects TRBV11-2 to TRBJ1-1, with 8 bases aligning to TRBD1. The clonotype was recovered from a man aged 35-49 years with active or convalescent COVID-19. The sequenced sample consisted of peripheral blood. CDR3 residues: CASSFTGGAKTEAFF. The CDR3 coding sequence is TGTGCCAGCAGCTTCACAGGGGGGGCTAAGACTGAAGCTTTCTTT.